This entry describes one T cell receptor beta chain. The antigen is not known. This sample was taken from a study of graft-versus-host responses after intestinal transplantation. TCRdb's copy holds only in-frame clones and misses some; the assay was immunoSEQ multiplex PCR. This table holds around 77,000 clones, approximately 94% found once. V lost 5 bases and J 4 bases, leaving 26 bases between the germline ends. CDR1 SNHLY and CDR2 FYNNEI come from the germline V gene. CDR3 length: 18 amino acids. The input for sequencing was unstimulated CD8+ T cells sorted from spleen or lymph node cells, taken before intestinal transplant. J is TRBJ1-2 and V is TRBV2; a possible D gene is TRBD1 (6 bases). The source is a human donor who received an intestinal transplant. The CDR3 nucleotides are TGTGCCAGCAGTCTACACTGGGACATAATACTACCACTCTATGGCTACACCTTC. Its protein product is CASSLHWDIILPLYGYTF.